A single sample gave rise to the 26 T cell receptor beta chains below, sequenced in a study of OX40 agonist ivuxolimab in advanced cancers. The protocol was immunoSEQ multiplex PCR, while the TCRdb copy is restricted to in-frame clones and leaves out a portion. The top ten clones hold around 8.7% of a sample with 45,000 to 65,000 clones, 85% to 95% of them seen once. This specimen was CD4+ or CD8+ T cells sorted from blood, taken in a trial of the OX40 agonist ivuxolimab. These receptors were collected from an adult with an advanced solid tumor such as melanoma, head and neck, liver or kidney cancer.

This clone was recorded once. The J gene is TRBJ2-7, the V gene TRBV25-1, with 10 bases identical to TRBD1. Trimming cost V 6 bases and J 3 bases; bases outside gene matches: 2. The V gene's germline CDR1 is MGHDK and CDR2 SYGVNS. The length of the CDR3 is 13 residues. This CDR3 is CASRGQGNYEQYF. CDR3 in DNA: TGTGCCAGCAGGGGACAGGGGAACTACGAGCAGTACTTC.

V gene TRBV11-1 combines with J gene TRBJ2-3, with TRBD2 identical over 9 bases. The CDR3 has 17 amino acids. The germline V gene has CDR1 SGHAT and CDR2 FQDESV (reference sequence). With V trimmed by 2 bases and J by 1 base, 7 bases remained unmatched. The CDR3 region is CASSLRVVAGGTDTQYF. CDR3 in DNA: TGTGCCAGCAGCTTACGGGTTGTAGCGGGGGGCACAGATACGCAGTATTTT.

This sequence joins TRBV9 and TRBJ2-2; the D is unclear. V dropped 0 bases and J dropped 6 bases, with 9 bases sitting between them. This CDR3 spans 14 amino acids. Germline CDR1 SGDLS, CDR2 YYNGEE. The CDR3 sequence: CASSVGSSAGELFF. As DNA, the CDR3 is TGTGCCAGCAGCGTAGGGAGTTCGGCCGGGGAGCTGTTTTTT. Full variable domain (outside the CDR3, taken from reference TRBV9 and TRBJ2-2): DSGVTQTPKHLITATGQRVTLRCSPRSGDLSVYWYQQSLDQGLQFLIQYYNGEERAKGNILERFSAQQFPDLHSELNLSSLELGDSALYFCASSVGSSAGELFFGEGSRLTVL.

The chain carries TRBV6-5 and TRBJ2-5, with D unresolved. V lost 6 bases and J 9 bases, leaving 11 bases between the germline ends. The CDR3 is 11 residues long. The germline V gene has CDR1 MNHEY and CDR2 SVGAGI. The CDR3 DNA reads TGTGCCAGCAGAACCGGATGGGCCCAGTACTTC. Its translation is CASRTGWAQYF.

This sequence joins TRBV19 and TRBJ2-1, with 8 bases that match TRBD1. There are 12 residues in the CDR3. CDR1 and CDR2 (germline): LNHDA, SQIVND (reference sequence). V lost 10 bases and J lost 6; bases outside the gene matches: 5. The CDR3 reads CAIGQGLNEQFF. The CDR3, as DNA: TGTGCCATAGGACAGGGCCTCAATGAGCAGTTCTTC.

The chain has TRBV7-9 and TRBJ2-1; 8 nucleotides align to TRBD1. Germline CDR1 and CDR2: SEHNR and FQNEAQ (reference sequence). V gave up 6 bases and J gave up 10 bases; unmatched junction bases: 5. The CDR3 length is 12 residues. The CDR3 spells CASSPTGAEQFF. The CDR3 DNA sequence: TGTGCCAGCAGTCCGACAGGGGCAGAGCAGTTCTTC.

The chain employs TRBV9 and TRBJ2-1, with unresolved D. The germline CDR1 and CDR2 sequences are SGDLS and YYNGEE. Trimming cost V 0 bases and J 1 base, with 11 bases left between them. The CDR3 loop spans 16 amino acids. CDR3 bases: TGTGCCAGCAGCGTAGTGAGTAGCCCGTCCTACAATGAGCAGTTCTTC. Encoded protein: CASSVVSSPSYNEQFF.

The genes are TRBV29-1 and TRBJ1-4; 7 bases are shared with TRBD1. V shed 6 bases and J 4 bases; nucleotides not matched to a gene: 11. This CDR3 comprises 15 residues. Per the germline V gene, CDR1 is SQVTM and CDR2 is ANQGSEA. The DNA of the CDR3 is TGCAGCGTCGGCGGCGACAGGGTTAATAATGAAAAACTGTTTTTT. It specifies CSVGGDRVNNEKLFF.

This chain links TRBV29-1 with TRBJ1-2, with no clear D. The CDR3 has 15 residues. CDR1 and CDR2 from the germline V gene are SQVTM and ANQGSEA. Trimming shortened V by 3 bases and J by 4 bases, and 18 bases separated the two germline ends. CDR3 protein: CSVETNWVHGYGYTF. CDR3 sequence (DNA): TGCAGCGTTGAGACGAACTGGGTCCACGGCTATGGCTACACCTTC. The full variable domain, completed using reference TRBV29-1 and TRBJ1-2, is SAVISQKPSRDICQRGTSLTIQCQVDSQVTMMFWYRQQPGQSLTLIATANQGSEATYESGFVIDKFPISRPNLTFSTLTVSNMSPEDSSIYLCSVETNWVHGYGYTFGSGTRLTVV.

The chain combines TRBV5-1 with TRBJ1-1; D unclear. The CDR3 extends over 13 amino acids. Trimming pared 2 bases from V and 4 bases from J, leaving 9 bases between. The germline V gene encodes CDR1 SGHRS and CDR2 YFSETQ. The CDR3 region is CASSFQPSTEAFF. CDR3 sequence (DNA): TGCGCCAGCAGCTTTCAGCCTAGCACTGAAGCTTTCTTT. Full variable domain (rest looked up from reference TRBV5-1 and TRBJ1-1): KAGVTQTPRYLIKTRGQQVTLSCSPISGHRSVSWYQQTPGQGLQFLFEYFSETQRNKGNFPGRFSGRQFSNSRSEMNVSTLELGDSALYLCASSFQPSTEAFFGQGTRLTVV.

The chain couples TRBV6-5 to TRBJ2-2; D is uncertain. Germline lookup yields CDR1 MNHEY and CDR2 SVGAGI. The CDR3 contains 14 residues. Trimming stripped 2 bases from V and 3 bases from J, with 7 bases between. CDR3 coding DNA: TGTGCCAGCAGTTACGCAGGAGACACCGGGGAGCTGTTTTTT. It codes for CASSYAGDTGELFF.

The chain combines TRBV7-9 with TRBJ1-4, with a weak D call TRBD1 (5 bases). The V end lost 8 bases, the J end lost 8 bases, and 12 bases lay between the germline ends. CDR1 is SEHNR and CDR2 is FQNEAQ in the germline V gene (reference sequence). This CDR3 contains 12 residues. This chain's CDR3 is CASWDGGEKLFF. The CDR3 DNA is TGTGCCAGCTGGGACGGGGGGGAAAAACTGTTTTTT.

The genes are TRBV27 and TRBJ2-7, with a possible D match to TRBD2 (6 bases). Trimming took off 2 bases at V and 3 bases at J, with 14 bases between the two ends. The germline V gene has CDR1 MNHEY and CDR2 SMNVEV (reference sequence). The CDR3 length is 15 residues. The chain's CDR3 is CASSLSGQGFYEQYF. CDR3 nucleotide sequence: TGTGCCAGCAGTTTAAGCGGGCAGGGTTTCTACGAGCAGTACTTC.

The V and J genes are TRBV30 and TRBJ1-5; the match to TRBD1 covers 11 bases. Germline CDR1 GTSNPN, CDR2 SVGIG (reference sequence). V lost 2 bases, J lost 6 bases, and 9 bases stayed unmatched. The CDR3 has 16 residues. The CDR3 reads CAWSPGQGDFRQPQHF. The CDR3 DNA reads TGTGCCTGGAGTCCGGGACAGGGGGATTTCCGTCAGCCCCAGCATTTT.

Regarding this clone: Since no conserved phenylalanine or tryptophan closes the CDR3, a read error is the likely cause. This chain links TRBV15 with TRBJ1-1, with D maybe TRBD1 (6 bases). CDR3 size: 15 residues. Germline CDR1 LNHNV, CDR2 YYDKDF (reference sequence). Trimming cost V 5 bases and J 10 bases, with 23 bases left between them. CDR3 loop: CATSGSDTLRGRAFS. The CDR3 DNA follows: TGTGCCACCAGCGGAAGTGATACCCTAAGGGGGAGAGCTTTCTCT.

The J gene is TRBJ1-1, the V gene TRBV11-2, with D possibly matching TRBD1 (5 bases). The CDR3 covers 14 residues. The germline gives CDR1 SGHAT, CDR2 FQNNGV. V was shortened by 2 bases and J by 4 bases, with 11 bases between the two germline ends. The DNA for the CDR3 is TGTGCCAGCAGCTTATGGGGCAGCATCACTGAAGCTTTCTTT. This translates into CASSLWGSITEAFF.

This clone was seen just once. The chain combines TRBV7-6 with TRBJ2-1, with TRBD1 identical over 8 bases. CDR1 is SGHVS, CDR2 FNYEAQ, per germline. The CDR3 runs 14 residues. The V segment lost 2 bases and the J segment 10 bases; nucleotides outside the gene matches: 7. CDR3 in amino acids: CASSLRQGKGEQFF. The CDR3 DNA sequence: TGTGCCAGCAGCTTACGACAGGGGAAGGGGGAGCAGTTCTTC.

The chain links TRBV11-2 to TRBJ1-3; a possible D gene is TRBD1 (6 bases). The CDR3 runs to 18 residues. V was pared by 5 bases and J by 4 bases, with 24 bases between. CDR1 and CDR2 from the germline V gene are SGHAT and FQNNGV. The CDR3 DNA reads as TGTGCCAGCAGCAAAACCCCCCCCTTCAGGGGCGCGGGAAACACCATATATTTT. It yields the protein CASSKTPPFRGAGNTIYF.

The V call is TRBV28, the J call TRBJ2-7; 10 nucleotides align to TRBD2. Germline assignment: CDR1 MDHEN and CDR2 SYDVKM. This CDR3 has 13 residues. Trimming cost V 3 bases and J 10 bases; bases outside gene matches: 6. The CDR3 sequence is CASSFRLAGLQYF. CDR3 sequence (DNA): TGTGCCAGCAGTTTCCGACTAGCGGGCCTCCAGTACTTC.

Only a few counts were recorded for this clone. The CDR3: CASSYLAGGGDTQYF. The CDR3 coding sequence is TGTGCCAGCAGTTACCTAGCGGGAGGCGGGGATACGCAGTATTTT. V is TRBV6-5 and J is TRBJ2-3; 11 nucleotides line up with TRBD2. Germline values: CDR1 MNHEY, CDR2 SVGAGI. Germline trimming cut 2 bases from V and 6 bases from J; bases unmatched to any gene: 4. This CDR3 is built from 15 residues.

This clone was counted between two and nine times. The CDR3, as DNA: TGTGCCTGGGCACCTCCCGAGATCTCCTACAATGAGCAGTTCTTC. Translated: CAWAPPEISYNEQFF. The gene calls are TRBV30 and TRBJ2-1; D unresolved. The ends were cut back, 5 bases at V and 0 bases at J, with 14 bases in the middle. The CDR3 is 15 residues long. Germline assignment: CDR1 GTSNPN and CDR2 SVGIG (reference sequence).

The rearrangement uses TRBV2 and TRBJ1-2; possible D gene TRBD1, 5 bases. The CDR3 has 13 residues. Trimming left V 3 bases short and J 4 bases short, with 9 bases between. The V gene's germline CDR1 is SNHLY and CDR2 FYNNEI. CDR3 bases: TGTGCCAGCAGTGACGGGGGGAGCTATGGCTACACCTTC. Translating gives CASSDGGSYGYTF.

CDR3 nucleotide sequence: TGTGCCAGCAGCCCGACAGGGATCTCCTACGAGCAGTACTTC. It is translated as CASSPTGISYEQYF. This chain links TRBV9 with TRBJ2-7; TRBD1 aligns across 7 bases. The CDR3 is 14 amino acids. Germline CDR1 SGDLS, CDR2 YYNGEE. Trimming removed 4 bases from V and 0 bases from J; junction bases left unmatched: 4.

This clone was detected only once. The V and J genes are TRBV7-9 and TRBJ2-4; D unclear. The CDR3 covers 13 residues. V lost 1 base and J 2 bases, leaving 3 bases between the germline ends. Germline V gives CDR1 SEHNR, CDR2 FQNEAQ (reference sequence). The CDR3 bases are TGTGCCAGCAGCTTAGATACCAAAAACATTCAGTACTTC. This encodes CASSLDTKNIQYF.

The chain recombines TRBV4-3 with TRBJ2-7, with 8 bases matching TRBD1. There are 15 residues in the CDR3. Per germline, CDR1 LGHNA and CDR2 YSLEER. V shed 1 base and J 2 bases; nucleotides not matched to a gene: 4. The CDR3 DNA reads as TGCGCCAGCAGCCAAGCGGACAGGGTTCCCTACGAGCAGTACTTC. It specifies CASSQADRVPYEQYF.

The J gene is TRBJ1-2, the V gene TRBV30; D is undetermined. V was cut by 0 bases and J by 7 bases, with 6 bases left in between. Germline V gene data show CDR1 as GTSNPN and CDR2 as SVGIG (reference sequence). This CDR3 is 11 amino acids long. The CDR3 sequence is CAWSVVGGYTF. The DNA of the CDR3 is TGTGCCTGGAGTGTGGTGGGTGGCTACACCTTC.